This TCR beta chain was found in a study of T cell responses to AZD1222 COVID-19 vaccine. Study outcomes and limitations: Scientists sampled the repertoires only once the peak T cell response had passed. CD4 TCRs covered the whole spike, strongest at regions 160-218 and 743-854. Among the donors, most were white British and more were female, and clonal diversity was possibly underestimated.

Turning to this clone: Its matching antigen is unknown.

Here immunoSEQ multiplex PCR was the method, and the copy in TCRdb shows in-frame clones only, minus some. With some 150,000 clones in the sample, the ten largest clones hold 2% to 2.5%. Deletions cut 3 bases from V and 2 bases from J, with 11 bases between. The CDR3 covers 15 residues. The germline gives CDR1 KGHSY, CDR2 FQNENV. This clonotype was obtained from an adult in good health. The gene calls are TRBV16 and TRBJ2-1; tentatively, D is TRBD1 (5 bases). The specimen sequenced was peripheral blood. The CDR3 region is CASSHRVNTYNEQFF. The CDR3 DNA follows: TGTGCCAGCAGCCACAGGGTAAATACCTACAATGAGCAGTTCTTC.